Listed below are T cell receptor beta chains from one sample, sequenced in a study of blood T cells in healthy people across ages. TCRdb passed the 5' RACE reads through MiXCR, listing each CDR3 protein once. The sample consists of approximately 2,000,000 distinct CDR3 sequences, about 39% of them appearing once. Material for sequencing was blood. These receptors all come from a human donor in good health. The CDR3 runs from the conserved cysteine through the conserved F or W. A D gene is named only where the DNA matches it firmly. Not all rows give a size; the values are once, few, many and, for expanded clones, a class.

D	V	length	J	size	CDR3	DNA
TRBD1	TRBV5-1	14	TRBJ1-1	many	CASTPTGGNTEAFF	TGCGCCAGCACCCCGACAGGGGGGAACACTGAAGCTTTCTTT
.	TRBV20-1	14	TRBJ2-5	.	CSARDLPGRETQYF	TGCAGTGCTAGAGATCTACCGGGAAGGGAGACCCAGTACTTC
.	TRBV4-1	13	TRBJ1-2	.	CASSPAGGFGYTF	TGCGCCAGCAGCCCGGCGGGGGGGTTTGGCTACACCTTC
TRBD1	TRBV3-1	16	TRBJ2-7	once	CASSQRGQGNLGEQYF	TGTGCCAGCAGCCAAAGGGGACAGGGAAATTTGGGCGAGCAGTACTTC
.	TRBV3-1	18	TRBJ2-1	.	CASSHITTDGGSYNEQFF	TGTGCCAGCAGCCATATTACGACGGACGGCGGCTCCTACAATGAGCAGTTCTTC
.	TRBV7-8	13	TRBJ2-1	many	CASSLSGVNEQFF	TGTGCCAGCAGTTTGTCTGGGGTTAATGAGCAGTTCTTC
.	TRBV14	19	TRBJ1-2	.	CASSQVKGNVSRVNYGYTF	TGTGCCAGCAGCCAAGTTAAGGGAAATGTGTCAAGAGTTAACTATGGCTACACCTTC
TRBD2	TRBV4-3	14	TRBJ2-3	.	CASSQGRGRDTQYF	TGCGCCAGCAGCCAGGGGAGGGGTAGAGATACGCAGTATTTT
TRBD2	TRBV20-1	13	TRBJ2-3	.	CSGGGDGTDTQYF	TGCAGTGGCGGGGGAGACGGCACAGATACGCAGTATTTT
TRBD1	TRBV7-9	14	TRBJ1-2	once	CASSPAGGGCGYTF	TGTGCCAGCAGCCCCGCGGGAGGGGGCTGTGGCTACACCTTC